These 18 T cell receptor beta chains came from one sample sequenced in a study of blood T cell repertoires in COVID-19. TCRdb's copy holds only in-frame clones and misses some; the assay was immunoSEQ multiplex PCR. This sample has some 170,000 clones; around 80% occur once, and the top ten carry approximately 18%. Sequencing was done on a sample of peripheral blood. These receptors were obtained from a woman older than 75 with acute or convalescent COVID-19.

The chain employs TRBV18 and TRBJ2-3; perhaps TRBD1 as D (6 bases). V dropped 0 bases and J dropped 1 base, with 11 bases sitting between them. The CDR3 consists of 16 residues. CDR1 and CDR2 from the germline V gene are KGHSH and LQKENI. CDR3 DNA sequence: TGTGCCAGCTCACCACCAATGGGGGCCCGCACAGATACGCAGTATTTT. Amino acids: CASSPPMGARTDTQYF.

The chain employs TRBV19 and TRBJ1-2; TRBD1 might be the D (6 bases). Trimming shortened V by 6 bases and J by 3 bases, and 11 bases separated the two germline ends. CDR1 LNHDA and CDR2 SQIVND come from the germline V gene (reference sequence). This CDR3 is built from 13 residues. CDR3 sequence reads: CASRPTGDYGYTF. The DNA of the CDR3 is TGTGCCAGTAGACCGACAGGTGACTATGGCTACACCTTC.

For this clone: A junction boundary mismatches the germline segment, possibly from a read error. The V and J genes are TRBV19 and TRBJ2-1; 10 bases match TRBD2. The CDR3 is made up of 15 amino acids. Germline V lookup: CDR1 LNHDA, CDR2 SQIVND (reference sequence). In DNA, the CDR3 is TGTGCCAGTAGGATAGGACTAGCGGAAAACAATGAGCAGTTCTTC. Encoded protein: CASRIGLAENNEQFF.

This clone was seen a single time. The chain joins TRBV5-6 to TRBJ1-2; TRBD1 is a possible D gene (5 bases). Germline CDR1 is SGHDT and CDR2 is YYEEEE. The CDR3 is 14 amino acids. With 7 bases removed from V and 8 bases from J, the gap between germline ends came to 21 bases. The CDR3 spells CASSASQGPLGYTF. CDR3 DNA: TGTGCCAGCTCCGCCTCCCAGGGCCCCCTAGGCTACACCTTC.

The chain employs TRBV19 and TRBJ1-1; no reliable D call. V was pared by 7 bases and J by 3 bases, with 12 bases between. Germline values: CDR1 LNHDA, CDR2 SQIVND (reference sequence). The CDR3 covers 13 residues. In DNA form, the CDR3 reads TGTGCCAGTAAAAAGAACCGGGACACTGAAGCTTTCTTT. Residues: CASKKNRDTEAFF.

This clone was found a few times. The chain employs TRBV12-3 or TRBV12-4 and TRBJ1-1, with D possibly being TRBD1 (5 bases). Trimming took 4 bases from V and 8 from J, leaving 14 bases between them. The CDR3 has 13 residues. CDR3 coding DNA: TGTGCCAGCAGTTATGGGACTTCACCCGAAGCTTTCTTT. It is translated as CASSYGTSPEAFF.

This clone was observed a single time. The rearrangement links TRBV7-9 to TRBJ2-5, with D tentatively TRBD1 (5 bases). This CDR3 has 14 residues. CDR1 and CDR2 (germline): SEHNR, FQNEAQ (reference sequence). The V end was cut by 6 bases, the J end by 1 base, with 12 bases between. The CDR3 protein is CASRPDSLQETQYF. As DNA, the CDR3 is TGTGCCAGCAGACCTGACAGCCTCCAAGAGACCCAGTACTTC. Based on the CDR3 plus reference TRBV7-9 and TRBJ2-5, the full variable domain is DTGVSQNPRHKITKRGQNVTFRCDPISEHNRLYWYRQTLGQGPEFLTYFQNEAQLEKSRLLSDRFSAERPKGSFSTLEIQRTEQGDSAMYLCASRPDSLQETQYFGPGTRLLVL.

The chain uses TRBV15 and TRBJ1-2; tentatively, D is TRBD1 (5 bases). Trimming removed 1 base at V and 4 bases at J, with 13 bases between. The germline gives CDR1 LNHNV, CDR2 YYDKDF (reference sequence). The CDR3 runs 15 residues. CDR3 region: CATSRAGQGGYGYTF. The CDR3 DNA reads TGTGCCACCAGCAGAGCCGGTCAGGGAGGCTATGGCTACACCTTC.

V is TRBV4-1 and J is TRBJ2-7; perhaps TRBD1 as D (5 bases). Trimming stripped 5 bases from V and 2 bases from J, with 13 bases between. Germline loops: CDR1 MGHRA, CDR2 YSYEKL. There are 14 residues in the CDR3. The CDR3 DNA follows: TGCGCCAGCAGCACCCAACAGGTACCCTACGAGCAGTACTTC. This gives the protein CASSTQQVPYEQYF.

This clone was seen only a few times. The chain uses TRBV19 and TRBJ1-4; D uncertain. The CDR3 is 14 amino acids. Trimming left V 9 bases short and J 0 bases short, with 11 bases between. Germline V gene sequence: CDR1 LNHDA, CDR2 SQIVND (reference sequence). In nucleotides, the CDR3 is TGTGCCAGCCGGTACGGAGCAACTAATGAAAAACTGTTTTTT. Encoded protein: CASRYGATNEKLFF.

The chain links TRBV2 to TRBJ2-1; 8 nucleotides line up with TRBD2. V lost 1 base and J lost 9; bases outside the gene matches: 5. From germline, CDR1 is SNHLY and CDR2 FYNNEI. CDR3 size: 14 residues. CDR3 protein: CASSEGRGGREQFF. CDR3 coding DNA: TGTGCCAGCAGTGAAGGTCGGGGGGGCCGTGAGCAGTTCTTC.

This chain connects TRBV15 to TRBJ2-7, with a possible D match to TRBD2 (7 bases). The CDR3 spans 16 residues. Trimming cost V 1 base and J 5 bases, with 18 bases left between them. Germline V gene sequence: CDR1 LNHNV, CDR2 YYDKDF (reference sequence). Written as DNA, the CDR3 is TGTGCCACCAGCAGAGGCCGCGGGGGCGAGGGGAACGAGCAGTACTTC. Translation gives CATSRGRGGEGNEQYF.

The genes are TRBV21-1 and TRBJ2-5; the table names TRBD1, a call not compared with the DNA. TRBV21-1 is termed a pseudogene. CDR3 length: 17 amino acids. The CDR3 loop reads CASSPQREDRAQETQYF. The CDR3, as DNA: TGTGCCAGCAGCCCTCAACGGGAGGACAGGGCCCAAGAGACCCAGTACTTC.

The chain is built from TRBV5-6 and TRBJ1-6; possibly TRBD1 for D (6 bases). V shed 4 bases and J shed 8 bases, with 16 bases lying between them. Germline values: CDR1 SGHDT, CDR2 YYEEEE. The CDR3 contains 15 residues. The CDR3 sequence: CASSGRHRAYSPLHF. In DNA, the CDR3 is TGTGCCAGCAGCGGCCGACACAGGGCATATTCACCCCTCCACTTT.

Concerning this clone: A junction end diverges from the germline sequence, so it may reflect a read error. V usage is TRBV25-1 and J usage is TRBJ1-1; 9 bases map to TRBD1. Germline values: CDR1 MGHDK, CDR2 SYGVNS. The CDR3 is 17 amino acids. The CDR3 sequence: CASGETGGGRTNTEAFF. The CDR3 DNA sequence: TGTGCCAGCGGTGAGACAGGGGGAGGGAGAACGAACACTGAAGCTTTCTTT.

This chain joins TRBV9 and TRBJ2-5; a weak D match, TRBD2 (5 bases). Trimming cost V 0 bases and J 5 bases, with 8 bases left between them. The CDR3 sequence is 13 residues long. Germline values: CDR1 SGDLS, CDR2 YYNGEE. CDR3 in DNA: TGTGCCAGCAGCGTAGGTTCGGGGGAGACCCAGTACTTC. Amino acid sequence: CASSVGSGETQYF.

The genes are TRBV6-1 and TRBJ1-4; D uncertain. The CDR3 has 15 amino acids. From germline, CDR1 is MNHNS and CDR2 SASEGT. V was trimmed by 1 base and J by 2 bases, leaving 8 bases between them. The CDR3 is CASSEGLQTNEKLFF. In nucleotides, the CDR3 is TGTGCCAGCAGTGAAGGATTACAGACTAATGAAAAACTGTTTTTT.

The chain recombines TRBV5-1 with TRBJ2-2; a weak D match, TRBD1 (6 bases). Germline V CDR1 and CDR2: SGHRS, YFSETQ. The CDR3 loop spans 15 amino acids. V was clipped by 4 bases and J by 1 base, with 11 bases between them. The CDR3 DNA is TGCGCCAGCAGCCGGATACAGGGGAACACCGGGGAGCTGTTTTTT. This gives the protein CASSRIQGNTGELFF.